The sequence of this TCR beta chain was determined in a study of T cells in women clearing cervical HPV infection. Study context: Blood came at first lesion visit for cases, post-clearance for controls. Findings of the study overall: A classifier using richness and V gene abundances reached an AUC of roughly 0.83.

Measured with immunoSEQ multiplex PCR; TCRdb has only the in-frame clones, and not every one. The sample spans 20,000 to 30,000 clones; the ten largest clones claim 11%. Germline assignment: CDR1 SGHTA and CDR2 FQGTGA. CDR3 length: 13 amino acids. Comments on this clone: Its antigen is as yet unknown. The read comes to an end 3 residues before the CDR3 does, leaving the germline J gene to fill in the end.

The sequenced material came from blood buffy coat. The clonotype comes from a woman aged 18-70 years with a cervical HPV16 infection that either progressed to CIN3+ or cleared (not recorded which). This chain links TRBV7-3 with TRBJ2-3, with 7 bases aligning to TRBD2. CDR3 amino acids: CASSQGYGLAQYF. The sequenced CDR3 bases are TGTGCCAGCAGCCAGGGATACGGACTAGCG.